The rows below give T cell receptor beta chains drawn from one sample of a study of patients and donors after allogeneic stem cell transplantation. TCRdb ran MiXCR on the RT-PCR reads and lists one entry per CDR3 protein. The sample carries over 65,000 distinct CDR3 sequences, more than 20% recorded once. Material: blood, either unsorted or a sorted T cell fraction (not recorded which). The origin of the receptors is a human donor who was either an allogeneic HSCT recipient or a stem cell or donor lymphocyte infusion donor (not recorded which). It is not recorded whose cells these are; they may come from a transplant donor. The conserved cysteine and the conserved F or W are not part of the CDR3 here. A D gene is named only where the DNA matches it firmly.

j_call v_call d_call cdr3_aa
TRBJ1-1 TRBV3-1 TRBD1 ASSHFFRDSEANTEAF
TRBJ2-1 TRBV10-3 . AISESRRGVNEQF
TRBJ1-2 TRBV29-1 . SVEDIRIRSGLYGYT
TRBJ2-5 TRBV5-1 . ASSLALGLQETQY
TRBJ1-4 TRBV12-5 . ASGFYGGDEKLF
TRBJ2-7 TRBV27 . ASSLSPPDSNYEQY
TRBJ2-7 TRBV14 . ASSQDRGASSYEQY
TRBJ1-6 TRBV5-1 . ASWGEGTTDSPLH
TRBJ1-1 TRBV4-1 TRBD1 ASSQDLGRIGGDEAF
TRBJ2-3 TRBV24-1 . ATSEGEWGTDTQY
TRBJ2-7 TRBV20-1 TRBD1 SASRDRSSYEQY